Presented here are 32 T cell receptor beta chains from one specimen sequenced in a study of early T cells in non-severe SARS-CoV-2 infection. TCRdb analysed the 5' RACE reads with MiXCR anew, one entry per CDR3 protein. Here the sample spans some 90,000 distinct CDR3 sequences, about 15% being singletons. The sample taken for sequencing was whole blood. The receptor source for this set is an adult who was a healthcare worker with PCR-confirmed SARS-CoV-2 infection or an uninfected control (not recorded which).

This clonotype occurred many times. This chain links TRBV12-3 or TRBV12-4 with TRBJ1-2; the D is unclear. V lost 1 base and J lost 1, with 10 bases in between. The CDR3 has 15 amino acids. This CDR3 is CASSLGPVLNYGYTF. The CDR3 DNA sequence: TGTGCCAGCAGTTTAGGCCCAGTACTTAACTATGGCTACACCTTC.

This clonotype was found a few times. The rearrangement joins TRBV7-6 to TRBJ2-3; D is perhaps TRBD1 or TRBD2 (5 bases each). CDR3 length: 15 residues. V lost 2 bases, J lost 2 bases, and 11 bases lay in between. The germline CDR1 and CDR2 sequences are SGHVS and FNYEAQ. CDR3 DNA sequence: TGTGCCAGCAGCTTAAAAGGGGACCTCACAGATACGCAGTATTTT. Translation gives CASSLKGDLTDTQYF.

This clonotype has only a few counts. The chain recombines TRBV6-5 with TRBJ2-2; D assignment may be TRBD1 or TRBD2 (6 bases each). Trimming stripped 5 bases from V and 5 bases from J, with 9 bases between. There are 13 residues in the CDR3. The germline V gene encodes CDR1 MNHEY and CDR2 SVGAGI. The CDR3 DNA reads TGTGCCAGCAGTACAGGGACTACCGGGGAGCTGTTTTTT. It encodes CASSTGTTGELFF.

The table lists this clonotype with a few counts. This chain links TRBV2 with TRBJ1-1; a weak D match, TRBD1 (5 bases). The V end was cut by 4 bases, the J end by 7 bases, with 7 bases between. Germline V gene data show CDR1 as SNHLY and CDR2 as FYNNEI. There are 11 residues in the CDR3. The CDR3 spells CASSGGLEAFF. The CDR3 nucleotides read TGTGCCAGCAGTGGGGGACTTGAAGCTTTCTTT. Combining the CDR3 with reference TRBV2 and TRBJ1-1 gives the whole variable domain EPEVTQTPSHQVTQMGQEVILRCVPISNHLYFYWYRQILGQKVEFLVSFYNNEISEKSEIFDDQFSVERPDGSNFTLKIRSTKLEDSAMYFCASSGGLEAFFGQGTRLTVV.

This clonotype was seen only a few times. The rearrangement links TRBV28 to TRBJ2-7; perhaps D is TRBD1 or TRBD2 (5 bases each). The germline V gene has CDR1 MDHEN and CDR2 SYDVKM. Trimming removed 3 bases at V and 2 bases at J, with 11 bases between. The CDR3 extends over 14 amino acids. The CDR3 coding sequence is TGTGCCAGCAGTTTGGGGACCGAAACCTACGAGCAGTACTTC. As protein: CASSLGTETYEQYF. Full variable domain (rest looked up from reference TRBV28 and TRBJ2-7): DVKVTQSSRYLVKRTGEKVFLECVQDMDHENMFWYRQDPGLGLRLIYFSYDVKMKEKGDIPEGYSVSREKKERFSLILESASTNQTSMYLCASSLGTETYEQYFGPGTRLTVT.

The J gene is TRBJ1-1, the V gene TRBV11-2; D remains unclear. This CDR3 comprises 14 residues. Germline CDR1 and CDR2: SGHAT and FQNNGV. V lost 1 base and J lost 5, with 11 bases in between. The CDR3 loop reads CASSLVYIGTEAFF. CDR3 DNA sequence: TGTGCCAGCAGCTTAGTTTACATCGGGACTGAAGCTTTCTTT.

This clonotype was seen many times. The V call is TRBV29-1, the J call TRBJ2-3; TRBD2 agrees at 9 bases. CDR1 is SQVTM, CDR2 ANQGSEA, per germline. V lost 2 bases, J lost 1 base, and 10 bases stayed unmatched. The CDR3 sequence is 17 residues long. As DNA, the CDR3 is TGCAGCGTTGAAAAGCCCATTGGCGGGGGGGGCACAGATACGCAGTATTTT. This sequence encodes CSVEKPIGGGGTDTQYF.

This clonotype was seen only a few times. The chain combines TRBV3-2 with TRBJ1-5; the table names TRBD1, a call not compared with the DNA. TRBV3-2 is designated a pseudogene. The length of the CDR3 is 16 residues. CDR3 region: CASSPSGGLINQPQHF. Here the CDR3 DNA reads TGTGCCAGCAGCCCATCCGGGGGTTTAATCAATCAGCCCCAGCATTTT.

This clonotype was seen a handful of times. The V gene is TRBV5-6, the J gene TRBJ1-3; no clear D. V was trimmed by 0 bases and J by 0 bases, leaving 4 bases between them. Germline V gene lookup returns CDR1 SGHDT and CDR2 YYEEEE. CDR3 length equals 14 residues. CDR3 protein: CASSLGVSGNTIYF. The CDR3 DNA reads TGTGCCAGCAGCTTGGGGGTCTCTGGAAACACCATATATTTT.

CDR3: CASSLVGADTQYF. DNA for the CDR3: TGCGCCAGCAGCTTGGTAGGGGCGGATACGCAGTATTTT. This chain links TRBV5-1 with TRBJ2-3; possibly TRBD1 for D (5 bases). V was clipped by 0 bases and J by 6 bases, with 8 bases between them. The CDR3 runs 13 residues. Germline V gene lookup returns CDR1 SGHRS and CDR2 YFSETQ.

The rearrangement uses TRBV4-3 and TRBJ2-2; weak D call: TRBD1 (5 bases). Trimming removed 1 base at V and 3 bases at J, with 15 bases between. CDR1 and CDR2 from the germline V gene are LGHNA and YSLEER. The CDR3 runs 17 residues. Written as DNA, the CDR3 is TGCGCCAGCAGCCAAGTGGGGCCCCCGAGTCACACCGGGGAGCTGTTTTTT. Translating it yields CASSQVGPPSHTGELFF.

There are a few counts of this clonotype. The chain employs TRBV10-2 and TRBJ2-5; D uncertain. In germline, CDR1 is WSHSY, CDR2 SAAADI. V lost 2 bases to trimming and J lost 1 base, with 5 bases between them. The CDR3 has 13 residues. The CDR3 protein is CASSEGSQETQYF. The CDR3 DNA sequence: TGCGCCAGCAGTGAGGGCAGCCAAGAGACCCAGTACTTC.

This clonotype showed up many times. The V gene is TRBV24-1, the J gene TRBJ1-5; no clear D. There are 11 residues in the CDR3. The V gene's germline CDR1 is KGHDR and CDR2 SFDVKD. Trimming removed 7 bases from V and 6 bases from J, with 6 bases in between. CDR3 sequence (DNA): TGTGCCACCAGGGACGGTCAGCCCCAGCATTTT. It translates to CATRDGQPQHF.

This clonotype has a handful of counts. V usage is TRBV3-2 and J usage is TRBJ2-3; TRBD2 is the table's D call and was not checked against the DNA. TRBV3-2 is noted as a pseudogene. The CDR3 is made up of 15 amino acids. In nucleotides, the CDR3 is TGTGCCAGGGGGATATTAGCGGGTCACACAGATACGCAGTATTTT. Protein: CARGILAGHTDTQYF.

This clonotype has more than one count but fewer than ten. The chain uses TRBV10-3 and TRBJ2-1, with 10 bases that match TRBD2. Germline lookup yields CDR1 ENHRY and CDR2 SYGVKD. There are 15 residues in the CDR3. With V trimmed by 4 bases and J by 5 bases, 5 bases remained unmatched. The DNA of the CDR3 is TGTGCCATCAGTGGAGATCTAGCGGGGGACAATGAGCAGTTCTTC. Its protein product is CAISGDLAGDNEQFF.

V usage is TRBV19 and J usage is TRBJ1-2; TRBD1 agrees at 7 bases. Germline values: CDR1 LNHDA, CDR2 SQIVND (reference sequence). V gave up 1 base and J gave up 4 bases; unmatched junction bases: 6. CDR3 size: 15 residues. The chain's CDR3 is CASSIGGTASYGYTF. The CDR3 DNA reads TGTGCCAGTAGTATAGGCGGGACAGCGTCCTATGGCTACACCTTC.

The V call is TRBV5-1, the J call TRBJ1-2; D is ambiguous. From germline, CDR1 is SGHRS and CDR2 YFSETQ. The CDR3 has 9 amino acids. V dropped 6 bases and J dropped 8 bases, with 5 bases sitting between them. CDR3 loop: CASTRGYTF. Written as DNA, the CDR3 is TGCGCCAGCACAAGGGGCTACACCTTC.

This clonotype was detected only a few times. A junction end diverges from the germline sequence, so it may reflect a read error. CDR3 protein: CASSPTGQGDSDTQFF. The CDR3 region has the DNA TGTGCCAGCAGCCCGACTGGACAGGGGGATTCAGATACGCAGTTTTTT. The V and J genes are TRBV5-4 and TRBJ2-3; 10 bases fit TRBD1. From germline, CDR1 is SGHNT and CDR2 YYREEE (reference sequence). CDR3 size: 16 residues.

CDR3 sequence: CASSKAGLAGGEQFF. CDR3 nucleotides: TGTGCCAGCAGCAAAGCGGGACTAGCGGGAGGTGAGCAGTTCTTC. The chain carries TRBV21-1 and TRBJ2-1; TRBD2, the table's D call, was not compared with the DNA. TRBV21-1 is a recognized pseudogene. CDR3 length equals 15 residues.

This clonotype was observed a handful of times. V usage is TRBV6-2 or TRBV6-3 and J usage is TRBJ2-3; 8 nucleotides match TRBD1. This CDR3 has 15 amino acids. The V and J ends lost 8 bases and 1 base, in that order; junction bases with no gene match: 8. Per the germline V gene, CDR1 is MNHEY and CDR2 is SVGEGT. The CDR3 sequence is CASGWDRRRTDTQYF. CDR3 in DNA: TGTGCCAGCGGATGGGACAGGCGACGCACAGATACGCAGTATTTT.

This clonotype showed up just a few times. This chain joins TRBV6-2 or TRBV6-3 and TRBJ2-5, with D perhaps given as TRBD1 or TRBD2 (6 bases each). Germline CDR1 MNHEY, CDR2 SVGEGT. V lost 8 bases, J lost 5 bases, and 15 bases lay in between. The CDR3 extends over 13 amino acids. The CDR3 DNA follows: TGTGCCAGCGGGGGGCGAGGAAGTGAGACCCAGTACTTC. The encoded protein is CASGGRGSETQYF.

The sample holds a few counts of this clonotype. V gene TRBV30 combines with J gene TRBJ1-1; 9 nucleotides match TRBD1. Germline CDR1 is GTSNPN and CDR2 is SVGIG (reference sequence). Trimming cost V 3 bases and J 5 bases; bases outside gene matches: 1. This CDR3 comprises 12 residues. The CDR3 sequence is CAWRDRGTEAFF. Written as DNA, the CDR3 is TGTGCCTGGAGGGACAGGGGTACTGAAGCTTTCTTT.

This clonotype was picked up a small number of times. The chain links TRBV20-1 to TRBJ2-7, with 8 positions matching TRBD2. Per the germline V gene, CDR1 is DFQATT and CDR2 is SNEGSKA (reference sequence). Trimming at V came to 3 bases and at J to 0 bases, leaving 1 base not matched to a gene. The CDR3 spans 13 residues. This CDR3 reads CSASSGSSYEQYF. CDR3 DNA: TGCAGTGCTAGCAGCGGGAGCTCCTACGAGCAGTACTTC.

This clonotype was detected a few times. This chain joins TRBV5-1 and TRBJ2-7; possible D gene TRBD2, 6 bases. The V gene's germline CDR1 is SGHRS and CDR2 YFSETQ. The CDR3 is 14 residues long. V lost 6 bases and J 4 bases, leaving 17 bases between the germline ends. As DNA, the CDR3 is TGCGCCAGCACTCCTTCGGAGGGGCCATACGAGCAGTACTTC. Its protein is CASTPSEGPYEQYF.

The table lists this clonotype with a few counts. The CDR3 DNA follows: TGTGCCAGCAGTTCTAGTAATGAGCAGTTCTTC. This sequence encodes CASSSSNEQFF. The chain joins TRBV6-6 to TRBJ2-1; D gene uncertain. Per the germline V gene, CDR1 is MNHNY and CDR2 is SVGAGI (reference sequence). Trimming pared 4 bases from V and 7 bases from J, leaving 5 bases between. This CDR3 has 11 residues.

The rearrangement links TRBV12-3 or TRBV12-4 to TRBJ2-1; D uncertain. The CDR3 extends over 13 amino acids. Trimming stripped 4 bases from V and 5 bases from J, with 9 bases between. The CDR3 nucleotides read TGTGCCAGCAGTTCGAACACCAACAATGAGCAGTTCTTC. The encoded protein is CASSSNTNNEQFF.

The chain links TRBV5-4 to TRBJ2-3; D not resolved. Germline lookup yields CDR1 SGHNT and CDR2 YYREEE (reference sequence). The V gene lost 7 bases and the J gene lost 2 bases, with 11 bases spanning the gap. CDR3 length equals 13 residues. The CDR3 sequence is CASGPTLTDTQYF. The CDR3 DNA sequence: TGTGCCAGCGGCCCGACTCTCACAGATACGCAGTATTTT.

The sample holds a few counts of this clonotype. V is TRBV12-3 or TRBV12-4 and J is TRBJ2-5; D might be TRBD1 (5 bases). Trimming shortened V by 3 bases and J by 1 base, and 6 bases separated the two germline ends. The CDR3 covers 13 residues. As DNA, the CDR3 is TGTGCCAGCAGTTTGGACACCCAAGAGACCCAGTACTTC. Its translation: CASSLDTQETQYF.

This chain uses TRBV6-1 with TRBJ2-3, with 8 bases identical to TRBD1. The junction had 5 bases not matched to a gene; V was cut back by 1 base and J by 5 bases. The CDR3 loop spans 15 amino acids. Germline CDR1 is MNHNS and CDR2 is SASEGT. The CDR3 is CASSEGQGRKDTQYF. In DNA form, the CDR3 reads TGTGCCAGCAGTGAAGGACAGGGGCGGAAAGATACGCAGTATTTT.

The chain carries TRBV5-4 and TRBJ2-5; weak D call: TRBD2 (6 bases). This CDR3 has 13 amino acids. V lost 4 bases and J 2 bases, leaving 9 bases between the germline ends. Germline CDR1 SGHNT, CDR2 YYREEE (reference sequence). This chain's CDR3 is CASSPEGQETQYF. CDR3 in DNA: TGTGCCAGCAGCCCGGAGGGGCAAGAGACCCAGTACTTC. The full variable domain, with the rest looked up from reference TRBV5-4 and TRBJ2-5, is ETGVTQSPTHLIKTRGQQVTLRCSSQSGHNTVSWYQQALGQGPQFIFQYYREEENGRGNFPPRFSGLQFPNYSSELNVNALELDDSALYLCASSPEGQETQYFGPGTRLLVL.

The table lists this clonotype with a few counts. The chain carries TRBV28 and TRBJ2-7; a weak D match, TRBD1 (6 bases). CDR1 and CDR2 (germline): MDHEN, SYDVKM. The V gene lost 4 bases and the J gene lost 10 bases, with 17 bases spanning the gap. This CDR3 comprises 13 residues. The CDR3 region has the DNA TGTGCCAGCAGTTCGCCAATGGGGGCTAGCCAGTACTTC. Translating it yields CASSSPMGASQYF. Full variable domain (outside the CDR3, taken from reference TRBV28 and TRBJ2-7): DVKVTQSSRYLVKRTGEKVFLECVQDMDHENMFWYRQDPGLGLRLIYFSYDVKMKEKGDIPEGYSVSREKKERFSLILESASTNQTSMYLCASSSPMGASQYFGPGTRLTVT.

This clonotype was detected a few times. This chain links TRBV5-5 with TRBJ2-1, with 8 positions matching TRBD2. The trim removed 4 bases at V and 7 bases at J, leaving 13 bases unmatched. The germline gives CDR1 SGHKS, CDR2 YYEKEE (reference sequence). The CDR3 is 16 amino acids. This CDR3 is CASSLPAGAVRNEQFF. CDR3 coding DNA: TGTGCCAGCAGCCTACCAGCGGGAGCCGTGAGGAATGAGCAGTTCTTC.